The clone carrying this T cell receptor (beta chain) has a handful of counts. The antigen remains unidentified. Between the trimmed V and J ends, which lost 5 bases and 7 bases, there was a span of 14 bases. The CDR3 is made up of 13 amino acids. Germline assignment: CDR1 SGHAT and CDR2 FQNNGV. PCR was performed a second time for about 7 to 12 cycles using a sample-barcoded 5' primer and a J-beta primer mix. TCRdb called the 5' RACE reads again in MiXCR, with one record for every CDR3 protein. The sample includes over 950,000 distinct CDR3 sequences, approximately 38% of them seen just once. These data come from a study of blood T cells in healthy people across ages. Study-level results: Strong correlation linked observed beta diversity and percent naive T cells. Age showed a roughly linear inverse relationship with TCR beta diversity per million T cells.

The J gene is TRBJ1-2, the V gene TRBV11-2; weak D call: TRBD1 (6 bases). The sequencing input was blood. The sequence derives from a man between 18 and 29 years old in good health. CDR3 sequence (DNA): TGTGCCAGCAGCGTAGCGGTAGGGGGTGGCTACACCTTC. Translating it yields CASSVAVGGGYTF.